What follows describes a single T cell receptor beta chain. The source of the sample is a study of cytomegalovirus exposure and HLA in healthy donors. The PCR employed 60 Vbeta primers together with 13 Jbeta primers. Data came from immunoSEQ multiplex PCR; TCRdb stores just in-frame clones and leaves some out. The repertoire consists of approximately 280,000 clones, with roughly 90% occurring once and the leading ten covering 3% to 4%. Specimen: PBMCs. The clonotype originates from a man aged 40-55 years in good health and CMV-seropositive.

Here the CDR3 DNA reads TGTGCCAGCAGTGATTTTTGGGCTATGAACACTGAAGCTTTCTTT. It translates to CASSDFWAMNTEAFF. The rearrangement joins TRBV2 to TRBJ1-1; D unresolved. From germline, CDR1 is SNHLY and CDR2 FYNNEI. V lost 3 bases to trimming and J lost 0 bases, with 11 bases between them. The CDR3 consists of 15 residues.